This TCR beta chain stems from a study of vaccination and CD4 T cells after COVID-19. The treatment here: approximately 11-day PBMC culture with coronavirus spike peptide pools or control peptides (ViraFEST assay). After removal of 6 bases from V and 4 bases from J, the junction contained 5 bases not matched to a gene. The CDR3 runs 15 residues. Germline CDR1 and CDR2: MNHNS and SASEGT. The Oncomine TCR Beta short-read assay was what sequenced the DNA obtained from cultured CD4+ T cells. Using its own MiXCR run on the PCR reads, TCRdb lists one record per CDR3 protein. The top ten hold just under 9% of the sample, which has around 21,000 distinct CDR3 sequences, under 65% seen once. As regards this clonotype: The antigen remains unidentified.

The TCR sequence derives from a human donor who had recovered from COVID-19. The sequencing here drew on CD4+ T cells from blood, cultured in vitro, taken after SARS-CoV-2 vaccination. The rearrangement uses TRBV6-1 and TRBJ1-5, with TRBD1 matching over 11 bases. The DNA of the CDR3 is TGTGCCAGCAGGATGGGACAGGGGGGGAATCAGCCCCAGCATTTT. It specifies CASRMGQGGNQPQHF.